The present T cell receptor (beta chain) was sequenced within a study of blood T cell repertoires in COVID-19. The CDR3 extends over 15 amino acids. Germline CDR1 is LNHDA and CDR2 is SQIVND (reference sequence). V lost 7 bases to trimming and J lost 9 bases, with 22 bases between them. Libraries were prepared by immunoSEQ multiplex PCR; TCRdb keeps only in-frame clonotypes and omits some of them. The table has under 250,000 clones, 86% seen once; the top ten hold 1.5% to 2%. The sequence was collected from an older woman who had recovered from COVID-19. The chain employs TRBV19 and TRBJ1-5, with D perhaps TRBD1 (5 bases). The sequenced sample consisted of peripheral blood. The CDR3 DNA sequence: TGTGCCAGTACGGGCGGGCAGGGAGGTGTGTGGCCCCAGCATTTT. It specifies CASTGGQGGVWPQHF.